What follows describes a single TCR beta chain. The data belong to a study of blood T cell repertoires in COVID-19. Study-wide context: PBMCs, B-cell-depleted T cells, or T cells were the source of the cDNA or gDNA that made up the material.

Per the authors' pipeline: Reference gene primer amplification gave estimated nucleated cell counts. Assay: immunoSEQ multiplex PCR; the TCRdb copy retains only in-frame clones and omits some. Clone size and the V and J calls come from that table; the DNA yielded D and trimming. In the table there are approximately 230,000 clones, 65% to 90% of which are singletons. For recovered donors of Cohort 3, there were two negative PCRs, clearance, or symptom resolution. CDR3 length: 14 residues. V was trimmed by 4 bases and J by 6 bases, leaving 16 bases between them. Germline assignment: CDR1 KGHSH and CDR2 LQKENI.

Sequencing used PBMCs or T cells enriched from blood (not recorded which). This TCR derives from a man aged 35-49 years who had recovered from COVID-19. This sequence joins TRBV18 and TRBJ2-7; D uncertain. The CDR3 reads CASSLGQRPVEQYF. The CDR3, as DNA: TGTGCCAGCTCACTGGGCCAAAGACCCGTCGAGCAGTACTTC. The full variable domain, in which reference TRBV18 and TRBJ2-7 provide the parts outside the CDR3, is NAGVMQNPRHLVRRRGQEARLRCSPMKGHSHVYWYRQLPEEGLKFMVYLQKENIIDESGMPKERFSAEFPKEGPSILRIQQVVRGDSAAYFCASSLGQRPVEQYFGPGTRLTVT.